One sample yielded the 8 T cell receptor beta chains listed below, sequenced in a study of OX40 agonist ivuxolimab in advanced cancers. The data were produced by immunoSEQ multiplex PCR, yet TCRdb's version contains in-frame clones alone and is incomplete. Of tens of thousands of clones in the sample, 65% to 90% are singletons; the top ten hold roughly 0.62%. The material sequenced was CD4+ or CD8+ T cells sorted from blood, taken in a trial of the OX40 agonist ivuxolimab. The receptors shown here come from an adult with an advanced solid tumor such as melanoma, head and neck, liver or kidney cancer.

With respect to this clone: Within the sample, other DNA sequences also encode this same CDR3. The gene calls are TRBV5-5 and TRBJ1-4, with TRBD1 matching over 10 bases. Germline V gene lookup returns CDR1 SGHKS and CDR2 YYEKEE (reference sequence). With V trimmed by 3 bases and J by 6 bases, 2 bases remained unmatched. The CDR3 consists of 14 residues. CDR3 region: CASSWTGGDEKLFF. CDR3 nucleotide sequence: TGTGCCAGCAGCTGGACAGGGGGGGATGAAAAACTGTTTTTT. The variable domain in full, completed from reference TRBV5-5 and TRBJ1-4, reads DAGVTQSPTHLIKTRGQQVTLRCSPISGHKSVSWYQQVLGQGPQFIFQYYEKEERGRGNFPDRFSARQFPNYSSELNVNALLLGDSALYLCASSWTGGDEKLFFGSGTQLSVL.

The chain couples TRBV19 to TRBJ1-2; unclear D gene. The CDR3 loop spans 13 amino acids. Deletions cut 6 bases from V and 6 bases from J, with 14 bases between. CDR1 is LNHDA, CDR2 SQIVND, per germline (reference sequence). The CDR3 DNA follows: TGTGCCAGTAGGGCCCTAGCACATGATGGCTACACCTTC. This translates into CASRALAHDGYTF.

The chain combines TRBV2 with TRBJ2-5; 7 nucleotides align to TRBD1. In germline, CDR1 is SNHLY, CDR2 FYNNEI. This CDR3 comprises 15 residues. The V and J ends lost 10 bases and 4 bases, in that order; junction bases with no gene match: 15. The CDR3 DNA sequence: TGTGCCAAAACGTTGGGGGCAGGGGGAGCAGAGACCCAGTACTTC. It specifies CAKTLGAGGAETQYF.

The chain recombines TRBV7-2 with TRBJ1-2; TRBD1 matches 10 bases. The CDR3 consists of 15 residues. V trimming: 3 bases; J trimming: 6 bases; junction bases outside the gene matches: 7. Germline V gene sequence: CDR1 SGHTA, CDR2 FQGNSA. As DNA, the CDR3 is TGTGCCAGCAGCTTGTCGACAGGGGGCGGTCATGGCTACACCTTC. This sequence encodes CASSLSTGGGHGYTF.

The rearrangement joins TRBV11-2 to TRBJ1-5, with D perhaps TRBD1 (6 bases). Germline V gives CDR1 SGHAT, CDR2 FQNNGV. The CDR3 is made up of 15 amino acids. V gave up 4 bases and J gave up 0 bases, with 10 bases separating them. The CDR3 loop is CASSSGTNSNQPQHF. DNA of the CDR3: TGTGCCAGCAGCTCCGGGACAAATAGCAATCAGCCCCAGCATTTT.

This chain connects TRBV6-5 to TRBJ2-2, with TRBD2 matching 7 bases. The germline gives CDR1 MNHEY, CDR2 SVGAGI. Trimming cost V 2 bases and J 14 bases; bases outside gene matches: 8. The CDR3 is made up of 13 amino acids. CDR3 protein: CASSYDLAAVLFF. Here the CDR3 DNA reads TGTGCCAGCAGTTACGATCTAGCGGCGGTTCTGTTTTTT.

The V call is TRBV19, the J call TRBJ2-3; TRBD2 matches at 7 bases. This CDR3 has 18 amino acids. After removal of 4 bases from V and 4 bases from J, the junction contained 17 bases not matched to a gene. The germline CDR1 and CDR2 sequences are LNHDA and SQIVND (reference sequence). The CDR3 region has the DNA TGTGCCAGTAGTACTACCCGGAGCCGGGGAGGGTCGGCAGATACGCAGTATTTT. It specifies CASSTTRSRGGSADTQYF. The full variable domain, with the rest looked up from reference TRBV19 and TRBJ2-3, is DGGITQSPKYLFRKEGQNVTLSCEQNLNHDAMYWYRQDPGQGLRLIYYSQIVNDFQKGDIAEGYSVSREKKESFPLTVTSAQKNPTAFYLCASSTTRSRGGSADTQYFGPGTRLTVL.

The chain joins TRBV6-5 to TRBJ1-3, with D unresolved. Trimming took off 0 bases at V and 0 bases at J, with 9 bases between the two ends. The CDR3 is 16 amino acids. Germline V gene sequence: CDR1 MNHEY, CDR2 SVGAGI. CDR3 nucleotides: TGTGCCAGCAGTTACTCCGGGCGACCCTCTGGAAACACCATATATTTT. Its translation: CASSYSGRPSGNTIYF.